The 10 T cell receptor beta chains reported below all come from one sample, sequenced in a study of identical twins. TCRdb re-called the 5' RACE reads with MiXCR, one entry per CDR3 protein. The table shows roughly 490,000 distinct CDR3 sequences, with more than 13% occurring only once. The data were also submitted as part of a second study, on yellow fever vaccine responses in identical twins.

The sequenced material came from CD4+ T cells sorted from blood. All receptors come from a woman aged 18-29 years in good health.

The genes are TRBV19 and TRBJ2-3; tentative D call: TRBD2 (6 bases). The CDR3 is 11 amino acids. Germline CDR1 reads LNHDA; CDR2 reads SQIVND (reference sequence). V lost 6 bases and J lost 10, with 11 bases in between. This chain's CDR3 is CASRLREAQYF. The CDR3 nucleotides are TGTGCCAGTAGGCTTAGGGAGGCGCAGTATTTT.

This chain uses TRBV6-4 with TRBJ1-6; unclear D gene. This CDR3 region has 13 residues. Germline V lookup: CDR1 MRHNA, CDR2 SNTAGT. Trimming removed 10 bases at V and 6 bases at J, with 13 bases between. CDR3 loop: CATSDGSNSPLHF. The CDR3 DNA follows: TGTGCCACTTCGGACGGGTCTAATTCACCCCTCCACTTT.

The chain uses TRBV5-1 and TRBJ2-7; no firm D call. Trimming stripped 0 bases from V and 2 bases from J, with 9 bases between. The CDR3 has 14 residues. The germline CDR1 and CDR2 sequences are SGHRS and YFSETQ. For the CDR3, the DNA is TGCGCCAGCAGCTTGGACCCTTTCACCTACGAGCAGTACTTC. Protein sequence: CASSLDPFTYEQYF.

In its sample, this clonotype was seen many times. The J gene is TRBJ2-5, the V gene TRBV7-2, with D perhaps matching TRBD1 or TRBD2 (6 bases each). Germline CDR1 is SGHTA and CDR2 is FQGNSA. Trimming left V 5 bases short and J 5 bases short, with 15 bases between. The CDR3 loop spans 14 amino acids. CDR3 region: CASSPRGAWETQYF. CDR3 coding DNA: TGTGCCAGCAGCCCTAGGGGGGCCTGGGAGACCCAGTACTTC.

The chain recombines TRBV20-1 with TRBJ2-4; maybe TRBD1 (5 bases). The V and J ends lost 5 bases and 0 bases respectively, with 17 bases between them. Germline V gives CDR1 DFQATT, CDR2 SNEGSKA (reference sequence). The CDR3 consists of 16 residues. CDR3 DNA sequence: TGCAGTGCTGGTCAGGGTCCAGGTCTAGCCAAAAACATTCAGTACTTC. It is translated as CSAGQGPGLAKNIQYF.

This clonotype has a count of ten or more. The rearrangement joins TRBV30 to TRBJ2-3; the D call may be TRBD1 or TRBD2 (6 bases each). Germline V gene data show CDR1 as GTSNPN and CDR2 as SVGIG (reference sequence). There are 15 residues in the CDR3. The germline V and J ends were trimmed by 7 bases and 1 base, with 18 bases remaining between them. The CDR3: CASGSGQLRTDTQYF. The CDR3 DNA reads TGTGCCTCGGGTAGCGGACAGCTTCGCACAGATACGCAGTATTTT.

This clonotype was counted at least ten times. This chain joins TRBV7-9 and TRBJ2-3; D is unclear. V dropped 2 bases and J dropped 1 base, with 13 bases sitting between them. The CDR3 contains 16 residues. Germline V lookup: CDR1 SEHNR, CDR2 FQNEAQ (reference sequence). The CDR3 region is CASSLRTSSGTDTQYF. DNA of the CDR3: TGTGCCAGCAGCTTACGAACATCGTCAGGCACAGATACGCAGTATTTT.

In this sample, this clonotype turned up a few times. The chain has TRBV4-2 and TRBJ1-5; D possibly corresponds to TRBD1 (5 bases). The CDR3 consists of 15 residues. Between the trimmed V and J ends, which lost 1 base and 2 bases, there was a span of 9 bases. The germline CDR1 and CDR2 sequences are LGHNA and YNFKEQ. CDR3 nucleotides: TGTGCCAGCAGCCAAGGGAGGGGCCGCAATCAGCCCCAGCATTTT. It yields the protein CASSQGRGRNQPQHF.

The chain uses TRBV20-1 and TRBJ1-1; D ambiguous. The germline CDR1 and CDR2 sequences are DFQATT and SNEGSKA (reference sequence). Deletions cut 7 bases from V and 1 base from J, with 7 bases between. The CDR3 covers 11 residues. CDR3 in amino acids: CSVLRNTEAFF. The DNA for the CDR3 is TGCAGTGTCTTGAGGAACACTGAAGCTTTCTTT.

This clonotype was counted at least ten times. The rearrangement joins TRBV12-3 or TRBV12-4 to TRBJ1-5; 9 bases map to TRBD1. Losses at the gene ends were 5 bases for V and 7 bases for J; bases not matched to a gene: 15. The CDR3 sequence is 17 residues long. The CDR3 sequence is CASSPGGYRGLRQPQHF. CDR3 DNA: TGTGCCAGCAGTCCAGGGGGGTACAGGGGGCTGCGGCAGCCCCAGCATTTT.